What follows describes a single T cell receptor (beta chain). Antigen unknown. Germline V gene sequence: CDR1 SGHNT, CDR2 YYREEE (reference sequence). The CDR3 has 16 residues. V shed 0 bases and J 11 bases; nucleotides not matched to a gene: 14. The sample belongs to a study of cytomegalovirus exposure and HLA in healthy donors. Study results and limitations: Among TCR beta chains of equal frequency, HLA-associated ones were more clonally expanded in a later analysis.

PCR employed 60 Vbeta and 13 Jbeta primers. Repertoires were generated with immunoSEQ multiplex PCR, while TCRdb's copy carries only in-frame clones and drops some. This table holds tens of thousands of clones. Healthy individuals who donated bone marrow served as the donors. The genes are TRBV5-4 and TRBJ2-3; TRBD2 matches at 8 bases. The receptor's source is a woman in her twenties or thirties in good health and CMV-seropositive. The source material was PBMCs. The CDR3 nucleotides read TGTGCCAGCAGCTTGGGTTCGGGGGGGCCTCTCTGGGGGCAGTATTTT. Protein sequence: CASSLGSGGPLWGQYF.